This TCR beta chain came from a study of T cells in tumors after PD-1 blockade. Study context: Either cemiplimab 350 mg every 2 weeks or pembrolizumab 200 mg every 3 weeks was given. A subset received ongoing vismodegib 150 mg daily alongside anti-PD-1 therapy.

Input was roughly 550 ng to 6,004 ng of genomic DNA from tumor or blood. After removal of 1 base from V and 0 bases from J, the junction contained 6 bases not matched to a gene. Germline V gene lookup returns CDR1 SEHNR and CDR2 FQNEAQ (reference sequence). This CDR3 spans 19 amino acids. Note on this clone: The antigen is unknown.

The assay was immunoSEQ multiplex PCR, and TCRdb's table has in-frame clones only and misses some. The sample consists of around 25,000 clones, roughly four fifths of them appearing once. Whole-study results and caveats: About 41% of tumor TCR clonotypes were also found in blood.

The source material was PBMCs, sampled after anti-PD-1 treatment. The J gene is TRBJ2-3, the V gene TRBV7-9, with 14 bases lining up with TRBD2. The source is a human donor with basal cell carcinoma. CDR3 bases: TGTGCCAGCAGCTTAGGGCGACTAGCGGGGGGGCCGAGCACAGATACGCAGTATTTT. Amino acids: CASSLGRLAGGPSTDTQYF.